Below, 25 T cell receptor beta chains from the same sample are listed, as sequenced in a study of blood T cell repertoires in COVID-19. Sequencing used immunoSEQ multiplex PCR; TCRdb keeps in-frame clones, though not all of them. The data hold tens of thousands of clones, with 89% observed a single time. Input material: peripheral blood. These TCRs come from a man aged 50 to 59 with acute or convalescent COVID-19.

J is TRBJ1-2 and V is TRBV28; the match to TRBD1 covers 9 bases. The V gene end was trimmed by 6 bases and the J gene end by 2 bases; junction bases not matched to a gene: 7. This CDR3 comprises 15 residues. Germline CDR1 reads MDHEN; CDR2 reads SYDVKM. The CDR3 DNA reads TGTGCCAGCAGCCCGTCCGGGACAGGGAACTATGGCTACACCTTC. This translates into CASSPSGTGNYGYTF.

This chain joins TRBV2 and TRBJ2-4, with D possibly matching TRBD1 (7 bases). The germline gives CDR1 SNHLY, CDR2 FYNNEI. V lost 4 bases to trimming and J lost 0 bases, with 13 bases between them. The CDR3 extends over 16 amino acids. The CDR3 nucleotides read TGTGCCAGCAGTGCGCAGGGGGGAAGAGCCAAAAACATTCAGTACTTC. This codes for CASSAQGGRAKNIQYF.

V and J are TRBV5-4 and TRBJ1-1; D gene uncertain. Trimming stripped 2 bases from V and 3 bases from J, with 17 bases between. Per germline, CDR1 SGHNT and CDR2 YYREEE (reference sequence). This CDR3 has 16 residues. The DNA of the CDR3 is TGTGCCAGCAGCTTCCGACGATCGCTCGGGGACACTGAAGCTTTCTTT. Translation: CASSFRRSLGDTEAFF.

The chain employs TRBV7-3 and TRBJ2-2; TRBD2 might be the D (5 bases). V was trimmed by 2 bases and J by 0 bases, leaving 10 bases between them. Germline-derived CDR1 and CDR2 are SGHTA and FQGTGA. This CDR3 contains 16 residues. The CDR3 region has the DNA TGTGCCAGCAGCTTACGGGCGGACTCGAACACCGGGGAGCTGTTTTTT. This gives the protein CASSLRADSNTGELFF.

CDR3 region: CASSQSGGPDEQFF. The CDR3 DNA sequence: TGCGCCAGCAGCCAATCGGGGGGGCCGGATGAGCAGTTCTTC. The chain uses TRBV4-1 and TRBJ2-1; TRBD2 matches 8 bases. V lost 2 bases to trimming and J lost 8 bases; unmatched junction nucleotides: 5. The CDR3 covers 14 residues. Germline V gene lookup returns CDR1 MGHRA and CDR2 YSYEKL.

The rearrangement joins TRBV7-6 to TRBJ1-4, with 9 bases identical to TRBD1. This CDR3 has 15 residues. Germline-derived CDR1 and CDR2 are SGHVS and FNYEAQ. V trimming: 3 bases; J trimming: 8 bases; junction bases outside the gene matches: 7. CDR3 sequence reads: CASSLEQGAKEKLFF. DNA of the CDR3: TGTGCCAGCAGCTTGGAACAGGGGGCAAAAGAAAAACTGTTTTTT. Complete variable domain (other parts from reference TRBV7-6 and TRBJ1-4): GAGVSQSPRYKVTKRGQDVALRCDPISGHVSLYWYRQALGQGPEFLTYFNYEAQQDKSGLPNDRFSAERPEGSISTLTIQRTEQRDSAMYRCASSLEQGAKEKLFFGSGTQLSVL.

This clone was detected once. V usage is TRBV29-1 and J usage is TRBJ2-5; a possible D gene is TRBD1 (6 bases). The CDR3 runs 13 residues. The germline V gene encodes CDR1 SQVTM and CDR2 ANQGSEA. The V and J ends lost 6 bases and 4 bases respectively, with 15 bases between them. The CDR3 DNA reads as TGCAGCGTCCAATTCAGGGGAGTAGAGACCCAGTACTTC. The encoded protein is CSVQFRGVETQYF.

The rearrangement links TRBV7-9 to TRBJ2-1, with TRBD2 matching 12 bases. The CDR3 is 15 amino acids. Germline loops: CDR1 SEHNR, CDR2 FQNEAQ (reference sequence). Trimming took 5 bases from V and 6 from J; bases not matched to a gene: 5. DNA for the CDR3: TGTGCCAGCAGCATTAGGACTAGCGGGACCAATGAGCAGTTCTTC. It is translated as CASSIRTSGTNEQFF.

The J gene is TRBJ1-6, the V gene TRBV12-3 or TRBV12-4; possible D gene TRBD1, 5 bases. CDR3 length: 13 amino acids. Trimming removed 2 bases from V and 7 bases from J, with 6 bases in between. CDR3 nucleotide sequence: TGTGCCAGCAGTTTACAGGGCAATTCACCCCTCCACTTT. Amino acids: CASSLQGNSPLHF.

The V gene is TRBV6-5, the J gene TRBJ2-2; the D gene is possibly TRBD1 (5 bases). Germline V CDR1 and CDR2: MNHEY, SVGAGI. This CDR3 has 14 amino acids. V lost 7 bases to trimming and J lost 3 bases, with 12 bases between them. The CDR3 coding sequence is TGTGCCAGCACCCGCAGGGTCGACACCGGGGAGCTGTTTTTT. Its protein product is CASTRRVDTGELFF.

CDR3 sequence: CAIRGDTQGDTQYF. DNA for the CDR3: TGTGCCATCAGGGGGGACACTCAAGGCGATACGCAGTATTTT. V and J are TRBV10-3 and TRBJ2-3, with TRBD1 as a possible D gene (6 bases). The CDR3 contains 14 residues. Germline V lookup: CDR1 ENHRY, CDR2 SYGVKD. Trimming left V 6 bases short and J 6 bases short, with 16 bases between.

The chain carries TRBV6-6 and TRBJ2-7; TRBD2 agrees at 8 bases. The CDR3 is made up of 14 amino acids. V was pared by 5 bases and J by 5 bases, with 8 bases of the junction left unmatched. Germline CDR1 MNHNY, CDR2 SVGAGI (reference sequence). The CDR3 region has the DNA TGTGCCAGCAGTCTTGGGACTAGGTTTGACGAGCAGTACGTC. Its translation is CASSLGTRFDEQYV.

This chain uses TRBV7-7 with TRBJ2-5; D possibly corresponds to TRBD1 (6 bases). The CDR3 extends over 14 amino acids. The germline V gene has CDR1 SSHAT and CDR2 FNYEAQ (reference sequence). The V end was cut by 5 bases, the J end by 5 bases, with 15 bases between. Here the CDR3 reads CASSPDRTWETQYF. CDR3 in DNA: TGTGCCAGCAGCCCCGACAGGACATGGGAGACCCAGTACTTC.

This clone turned up a few times. CDR3 nucleotides: TGTGTCAGAAGCTTATTTCGCCCTCGGGACGAGCAGTACTTC. Translation: CVRSLFRPRDEQYF. V is TRBV7-5 and J is TRBJ2-7; TRBD2, the table's D call, was not compared with the DNA. TRBV7-5 is deemed a pseudogene. There are 14 residues in the CDR3.

The chain combines TRBV4-1 with TRBJ2-3; 10 bases line up with TRBD1. Germline values: CDR1 MGHRA, CDR2 YSYEKL. The V and J ends lost 1 base and 1 base, in that order; junction bases with no gene match: 5. This CDR3 is 17 amino acids long. For the CDR3, the DNA is TGCGCCAGCAGCCAAGGAGTGGGGACAGGGGGCACAGATACGCAGTATTTT. As protein: CASSQGVGTGGTDTQYF.

The J gene is TRBJ2-4, the V gene TRBV24-1, with D possibly matching TRBD2 (5 bases). Deletions cut 6 bases from V and 2 bases from J, with 7 bases between. Germline assignment: CDR1 KGHDR and CDR2 SFDVKD. The CDR3 totals 13 residues. The DNA of the CDR3 is TGTGCCACCAGTTGGGAGACCAAAAACATTCAGTACTTC. It translates to CATSWETKNIQYF.

The V call is TRBV6-1, the J call TRBJ1-5; D may be TRBD1 (6 bases). The germline gives CDR1 MNHNS, CDR2 SASEGT. V lost 2 bases to trimming and J lost 0 bases, with 11 bases between them. The CDR3 is 16 residues long. CDR3 nucleotides: TGTGCCAGCAGTGAAAGGGGGAGCTATAGCAATCAGCCCCAGCATTTT. Translated, it gives CASSERGSYSNQPQHF.

The chain has TRBV7-9 and TRBJ2-4; tentatively, D is TRBD2 (5 bases). With 3 bases removed from V and 3 bases from J, the gap between germline ends came to 12 bases. Germline V gene lookup returns CDR1 SEHNR and CDR2 FQNEAQ (reference sequence). The CDR3 length is 15 residues. Here the CDR3 reads CASSFIGDGKNIQYF. CDR3 in DNA: TGTGCCAGCAGCTTCATCGGGGATGGCAAAAACATTCAGTACTTC.

Regarding this clone: The CDR3 end shows no conserved phenylalanine or tryptophan, and so a read error is likely. The V and J genes are TRBV11-2 and TRBJ2-7; the D gene is possibly TRBD1 (8 bases). The CDR3 loop spans 17 amino acids. Trimming left V 5 bases short and J 3 bases short, with 23 bases between. The germline V gene has CDR1 SGHAT and CDR2 FQNNGV. In DNA form, the CDR3 reads TGTGCCAGCAGCCCCCGAGCGGGACAGGCTTCCGACTACGAGCAGTACATC. Protein: CASSPRAGQASDYEQYI.

The chain is built from TRBV5-5 and TRBJ1-5; TRBD1 agrees at 10 bases. With 4 bases clipped from V and 6 bases from J, the junction kept 7 bases outside the gene matches. Germline assignment: CDR1 SGHKS and CDR2 YYEKEE (reference sequence). The CDR3 runs to 15 residues. CDR3 sequence (DNA): TGTGCCAGCAGCACGACAGGGGGCGGGGGTCAGCCCCAGCATTTT. Protein product: CASSTTGGGGQPQHF.

The chain joins TRBV6-5 to TRBJ1-2, with a weak D call TRBD1 (6 bases). Germline V gene lookup returns CDR1 MNHEY and CDR2 SVGAGI. There are 15 residues in the CDR3. V lost 0 bases and J 4 bases, leaving 12 bases between the germline ends. The CDR3 DNA is TGTGCCAGCAGTTACTCCGGGGACAACAGCTATGGCTACACCTTC. Translated, it gives CASSYSGDNSYGYTF.

The gene calls are TRBV5-8 and TRBJ2-4; TRBD2 is a possible D gene (6 bases). Looked up from germline, CDR1 is SGHTS and CDR2 is YDEGEE. The CDR3 runs to 16 residues. V was cut by 0 bases and J by 5 bases, with 15 bases left in between. The CDR3 loop is CASSLGGITSQNIQYF. The CDR3 DNA sequence: TGTGCCAGCAGCTTGGGTGGCATAACTAGCCAAAACATTCAGTACTTC.

CDR3 residues: CASRYRQGNTGELFF. CDR3 bases: TGTGCCAGCAGATATAGACAGGGGAACACCGGGGAGCTGTTTTTT. The chain links TRBV7-2 to TRBJ2-2; TRBD1 matches 7 bases. CDR1 SGHTA and CDR2 FQGNSA come from the germline V gene. CDR3 size: 15 residues. With V trimmed by 6 bases and J by 1 base, 5 bases remained unmatched. The whole variable domain, filled in from reference TRBV7-2 and TRBJ2-2, reads GAGVSQSPSNKVTEKGKDVELRCDPISGHTALYWYRQSLGQGLEFLIYFQGNSAPDKSGLPSDRFSAERTGGSVSTLTIQRTQQEDSAVYLCASRYRQGNTGELFFGEGSRLTVL.

J is TRBJ2-1 and V is TRBV7-2; 10 nucleotides line up with TRBD2. The CDR3 has 17 residues. Germline trimming cut 5 bases from V and 7 bases from J; bases unmatched to any gene: 14. Germline V lookup: CDR1 SGHTA, CDR2 FQGNSA. CDR3 in amino acids: CASSPRLAGKRENEQFF. CDR3 nucleotides: TGTGCCAGCAGCCCCCGACTAGCGGGTAAAAGGGAAAATGAGCAGTTCTTC.

This clone was found a few times. The gene calls are TRBV9 and TRBJ1-3; weak D call: TRBD1 (6 bases). V lost 0 bases and J lost 7, with 8 bases in between. Germline CDR1 and CDR2: SGDLS and YYNGEE. The length of the CDR3 is 13 residues. DNA of the CDR3: TGTGCCAGCAGCGTAGATAGGGGGAACACCATATATTTT. The encoded protein is CASSVDRGNTIYF. The whole variable domain, filled in from reference TRBV9 and TRBJ1-3, reads DSGVTQTPKHLITATGQRVTLRCSPRSGDLSVYWYQQSLDQGLQFLIQYYNGEERAKGNILERFSAQQFPDLHSELNLSSLELGDSALYFCASSVDRGNTIYFGEGSWLTVV.